The clone carrying this T cell receptor (beta chain) showed up just a few times. These data come from a study of blood T cell repertoires in COVID-19. CDR3 size: 16 residues. Germline V gives CDR1 SGHTA, CDR2 FQGTGA. Trimming removed 4 bases at V and 0 bases at J, with 15 bases between. The protocol was immunoSEQ multiplex PCR, while the TCRdb copy is restricted to in-frame clones and leaves out a portion. This table holds around 300,000 clones, roughly 88% found once. Sequences were obtained from PBMCs or T cells enriched from blood (not recorded which). The receptor comes from a man aged 25-45 years who had recovered from COVID-19. The genes are TRBV7-3 and TRBJ1-1; possible D gene TRBD1, 5 bases. The DNA for the CDR3 is TGTGCCAGCAGCTGGGACGGGAGGTTGATGAACACTGAAGCTTTCTTT. This encodes CASSWDGRLMNTEAFF. The variable domain in full, completed from reference TRBV7-3 and TRBJ1-1, reads GAGVSQTPSNKVTEKGKYVELRCDPISGHTALYWYRQSLGQGPEFLIYFQGTGAADDSGLPNDRFFAVRPEGSVSTLKIQRTERGDSAVYLCASSWDGRLMNTEAFFGQGTRLTVV.